The 10 T cell receptor beta chains below were found in one sample sequenced in a study of blood T cell repertoires in COVID-19. Generated by immunoSEQ multiplex PCR, the TCRdb table keeps only in-frame clones and is missing some. The repertoire has about 240,000 clones, around nine tenths of them found once; the top ten carry approximately 7%. Specimen: peripheral blood. All receptors come from an older woman with active or convalescent COVID-19.

The chain employs TRBV7-8 and TRBJ1-5; D is perhaps TRBD1 (5 bases). The CDR3 length is 14 residues. The germline V and J ends were trimmed by 0 bases and 2 bases, with 5 bases remaining between them. Germline CDR1 SGHVS, CDR2 FQNEAQ. The CDR3 is CASSLARGNQPQHF. CDR3 coding DNA: TGTGCCAGCAGCTTAGCCAGGGGCAATCAGCCCCAGCATTTT.

The rearrangement uses TRBV10-3 and TRBJ2-2; 10 bases agree with TRBD2. CDR1 and CDR2 (germline): ENHRY, SYGVKD. The CDR3 is 15 amino acids. V dropped 7 bases and J dropped 1; count of bases not matched to a gene: 3. The CDR3 DNA follows: TGTGCCATCACCGGGACTAGCGAGAACACCGGGGAGCTGTTTTTT. Translating gives CAITGTSENTGELFF.

The chain is built from TRBV20-1 and TRBJ2-4, with D perhaps matching TRBD1 (5 bases). The CDR3 totals 15 residues. Germline CDR1 reads DFQATT; CDR2 reads SNEGSKA (reference sequence). Trimming pared 3 bases from V and 5 bases from J, leaving 17 bases between. The CDR3 loop reads CSASRVKGFENIQYF. CDR3 nucleotide sequence: TGCAGTGCTAGTAGGGTAAAGGGGTTCGAAAACATTCAGTACTTC.

J is TRBJ1-3 and V is TRBV4-2; D uncertain. Trimming took 0 bases from V and 2 from J, leaving 14 bases between them. The CDR3 extends over 17 amino acids. In germline, CDR1 is LGHNA, CDR2 YNFKEQ. This CDR3 reads CASSQDLTGLAGNTIYF. The CDR3 region has the DNA TGTGCCAGCAGCCAAGATTTGACGGGGTTAGCTGGAAACACCATATATTTT.

There are a few counts of this clone. The chain recombines TRBV15 with TRBJ1-2; maybe TRBD1 (6 bases). The CDR3 has 15 amino acids. Germline V gene lookup returns CDR1 LNHNV and CDR2 YYDKDF (reference sequence). Trimming removed 0 bases from V and 2 bases from J, with 10 bases in between. The DNA for the CDR3 is TGTGCCACCAGCAGAGAGGCCAGGGGCAACTATGGCTACACCTTC. It codes for CATSREARGNYGYTF.

The chain combines TRBV3-1 (or the pseudogene TRBV3-2) with TRBJ2-1; TRBD2 is a possible D gene (7 bases). In germline, CDR1 is LGHDT, CDR2 YNNKEL (reference sequence). Between the trimmed V and J ends, which lost 4 bases and 7 bases, there was a span of 14 bases. This CDR3 has 14 amino acids. CDR3 DNA sequence: TGTGCCAGCAGCCCCGGGGGGCTGGGGAATGAGCAGTTCTTC. Encoded protein: CASSPGGLGNEQFF.

The chain has TRBV18 and TRBJ1-4, with 9 bases lining up with TRBD1. V dropped 5 bases and J dropped 5; count of bases not matched to a gene: 6. The CDR3 runs 15 residues. Germline CDR1 is KGHSH and CDR2 is LQKENI. The CDR3 bases are TGTGCCAGCTCAGGGGGACAGGGCCTGAATGAAAAACTGTTTTTT. The encoded protein is CASSGGQGLNEKLFF.

The chain combines TRBV2 with TRBJ2-5, with TRBD2 matching over 8 bases. The trim removed 6 bases at V and 2 bases at J, leaving 5 bases unmatched. The CDR3 covers 14 residues. In germline, CDR1 is SNHLY, CDR2 FYNNEI. CDR3 residues: CASRGLVGQETQYF. CDR3 in DNA: TGTGCCAGCAGGGGACTAGTGGGACAAGAGACCCAGTACTTC.

This clone was seen only a few times. The rearrangement joins TRBV7-7 to TRBJ2-2; TRBD1 agrees at 9 bases. The CDR3 spans 17 residues. V was clipped by 5 bases and J by 1 base; unmatched bases: 8. Germline loops: CDR1 SSHAT, CDR2 FNYEAQ (reference sequence). CDR3 sequence: CASSPGTGNWNTGELFF. The CDR3 DNA follows: TGTGCCAGCAGCCCCGGGACAGGGAATTGGAACACCGGGGAGCTGTTTTTT.

This chain links TRBV7-8 with TRBJ2-5, with D possibly matching TRBD1 (5 bases). V lost 0 bases to trimming and J lost 3 bases, with 8 bases between them. Germline V lookup: CDR1 SGHVS, CDR2 FQNEAQ. This CDR3 has 14 amino acids. The CDR3 DNA follows: TGTGCCAGCAGCTTAGCAGACAGAAAAGAGACCCAGTACTTC. Its translation is CASSLADRKETQYF.